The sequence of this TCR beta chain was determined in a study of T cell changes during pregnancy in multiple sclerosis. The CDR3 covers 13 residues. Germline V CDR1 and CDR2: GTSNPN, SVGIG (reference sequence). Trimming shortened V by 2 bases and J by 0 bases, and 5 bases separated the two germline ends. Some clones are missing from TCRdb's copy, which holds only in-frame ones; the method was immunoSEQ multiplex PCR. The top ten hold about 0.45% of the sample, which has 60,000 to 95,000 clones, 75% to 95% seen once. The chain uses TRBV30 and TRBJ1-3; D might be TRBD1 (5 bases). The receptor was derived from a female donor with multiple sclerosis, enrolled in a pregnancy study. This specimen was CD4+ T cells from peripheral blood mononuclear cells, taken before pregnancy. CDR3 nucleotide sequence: TGTGCCTGGAGTAGGGGCTCTGGAAACACCATATATTTT. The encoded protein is CAWSRGSGNTIYF.